This TCR beta chain originates from a study of identical twins. About this clonotype: Antigen specificity is unknown.

Template switching added a universal primer site, and cDNA bore unique molecular identifiers. TCRdb called the 5' RACE reads again in MiXCR, with one record for every CDR3 protein. The sample has about 570,000 distinct CDR3 sequences, approximately 9.6% seen once. This CDR3 is 16 amino acids long. Germline V lookup: CDR1 LGHNA, CDR2 YNFKEQ. V shed 0 bases and J shed 12 bases, with 21 bases lying between them. Study outcomes and limitations: Twin sharing of out-of-frame TCR alpha was underestimated by models in monozygotic pairs.

These data also formed part of another study, on yellow fever vaccine responses in identical twins.

The chain recombines TRBV4-2 with TRBJ2-1, with D hard to call. The receptor's source is a woman between 18 and 30 years old in good health. Sequenced: PBMCs. This chain's CDR3 is CASSQDSLVAPVAQFF. In DNA, the CDR3 is TGTGCCAGCAGCCAAGATTCGCTAGTGGCCCCGGTCGCGCAGTTCTTC.